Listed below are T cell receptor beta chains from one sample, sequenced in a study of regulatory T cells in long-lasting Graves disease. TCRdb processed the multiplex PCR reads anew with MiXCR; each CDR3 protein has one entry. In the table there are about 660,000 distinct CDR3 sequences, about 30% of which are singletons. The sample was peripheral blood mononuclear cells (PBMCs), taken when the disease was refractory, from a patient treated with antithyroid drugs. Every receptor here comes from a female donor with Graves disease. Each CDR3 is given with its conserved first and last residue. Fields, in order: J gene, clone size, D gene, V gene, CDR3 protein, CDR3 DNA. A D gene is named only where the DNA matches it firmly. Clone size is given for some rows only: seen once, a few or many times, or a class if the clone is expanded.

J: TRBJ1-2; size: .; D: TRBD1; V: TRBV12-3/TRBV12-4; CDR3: CASGLRAGGQANYGYTF; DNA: TGTGCCAGCGGTTTACGGGCAGGGGGCCAAGCTAACTATGGCTACACCTTC
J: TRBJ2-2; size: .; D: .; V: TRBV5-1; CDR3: CASSLRTAASNTGELFF; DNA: TGCGCCAGCAGCTTAAGGACAGCGGCTTCGAACACCGGGGAGCTGTTTTTT
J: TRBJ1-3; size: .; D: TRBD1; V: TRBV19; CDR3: CASSTLSGTGSGNTIYF; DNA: TGTGCCAGTAGTACCCTCTCCGGGACAGGGTCTGGAAACACCATATATTTT
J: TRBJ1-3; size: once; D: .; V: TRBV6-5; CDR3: CASSSPSGNTIYF; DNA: TGTGCCAGCAGTTCCCCCTCTGGAAACACCATATATTTT
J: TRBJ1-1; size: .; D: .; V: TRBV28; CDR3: CASSPLLRSTEAFF; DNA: TGTGCCAGCAGTCCTCTATTAAGGAGCACTGAAGCTTTCTTT
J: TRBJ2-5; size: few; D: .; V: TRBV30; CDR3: CAWSVRLEETQYF; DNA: TGTGCCTGGAGTGTACGGCTAGAGGAGACCCAGTACTTC
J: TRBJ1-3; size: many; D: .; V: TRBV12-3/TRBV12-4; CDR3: CASSLPGPGNTIYF; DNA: TGTGCCAGCAGTCTGCCGGGGCCTGGAAACACCATATATTTT
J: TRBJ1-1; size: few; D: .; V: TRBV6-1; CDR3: CASSEFGWARAQNTEAFF; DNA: TGTGCCAGCAGTGAATTCGGATGGGCCCGCGCACAAAACACTGAAGCTTTCTTT
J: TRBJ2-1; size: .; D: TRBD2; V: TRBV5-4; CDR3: CASSPPGLAGGGSYNEQFF; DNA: TGTGCCAGCAGTCCCCCGGGACTAGCGGGTGGCGGATCCTACAATGAGCAGTTCTTC
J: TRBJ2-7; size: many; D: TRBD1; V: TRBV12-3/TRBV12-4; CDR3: CASSLGQAPRNEQYF; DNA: TGTGCCAGCAGTCTCGGACAGGCGCCGCGGAACGAGCAGTACTTC
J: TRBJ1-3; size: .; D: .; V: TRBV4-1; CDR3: CASSQPRDSGNTIYF; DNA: TGCGCCAGCAGCCAACCCAGGGATTCTGGAAACACCATATATTTT
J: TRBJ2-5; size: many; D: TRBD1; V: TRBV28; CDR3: CASCVDRGPETQYF; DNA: TGTGCCAGTTGCGTGGACAGGGGGCCAGAGACCCAGTACTTC
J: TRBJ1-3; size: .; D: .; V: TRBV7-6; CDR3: CASSLSQISSGNTIYF; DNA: TGTGCCAGCAGCTTATCGCAGATAAGTTCTGGAAACACCATATATTTT
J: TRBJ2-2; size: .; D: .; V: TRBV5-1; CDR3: CASRMDSTGELFF; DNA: TGCGCCAGCAGAATGGACAGCACCGGGGAGCTGTTTTTT
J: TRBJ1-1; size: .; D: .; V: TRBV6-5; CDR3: CASSYQTASTEAFF; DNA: TGTGCCAGCAGTTACCAGACAGCTAGCACTGAAGCTTTCTTT
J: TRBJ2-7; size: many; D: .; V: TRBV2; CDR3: CASNPGVEGTEQYF; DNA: TGTGCCAGCAACCCCGGGGTTGAGGGGACCGAGCAGTACTTC
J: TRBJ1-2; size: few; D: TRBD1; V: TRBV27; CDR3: CASSLLPYRTGPAEGYTF; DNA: TGTGCCAGCAGTCTCTTACCTTATCGGACAGGCCCCGCGGAAGGCTACACCTTC
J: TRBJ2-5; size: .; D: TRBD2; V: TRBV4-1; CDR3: CASSLGLAGGREETQYF; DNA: TGCGCCAGCAGCCTAGGACTAGCGGGAGGTAGGGAAGAGACCCAGTACTTC
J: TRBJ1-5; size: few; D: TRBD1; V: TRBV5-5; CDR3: CASSIGQGMRQPQHF; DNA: TGTGCCAGCAGCATAGGACAGGGAATGCGACAGCCCCAGCATTTT
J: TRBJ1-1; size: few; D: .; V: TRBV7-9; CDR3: CASSFSIDSEAFF; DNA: TGTGCCAGCAGCTTTTCGATAGACTCTGAAGCTTTCTTT
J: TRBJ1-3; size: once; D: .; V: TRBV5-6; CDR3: CASSFRQPWGNTIYF; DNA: TGTGCCAGCAGCTTCCGTCAGCCATGGGGGAACACCATATATTTT
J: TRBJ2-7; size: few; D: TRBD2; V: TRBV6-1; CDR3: CASSPGTSGNHEQYF; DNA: TGTGCCAGCAGCCCCGGGACTAGCGGGAACCACGAGCAGTACTTC
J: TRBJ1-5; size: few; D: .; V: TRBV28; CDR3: CASGDGSNQPQHF; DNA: TGTGCCAGCGGGGATGGTAGCAATCAGCCCCAGCATTTT
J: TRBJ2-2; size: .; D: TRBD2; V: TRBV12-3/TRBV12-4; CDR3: CASNLAGPNTGELFF; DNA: TGTGCCAGCAATCTAGCGGGACCGAACACCGGGGAGCTGTTTTTT
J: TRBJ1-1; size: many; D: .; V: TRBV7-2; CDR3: CASSFGQGRDTEAFF; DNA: TGTGCCAGCAGCTTTGGGCAGGGAAGAGACACTGAAGCTTTCTTT
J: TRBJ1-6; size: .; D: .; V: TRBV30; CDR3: CAWRARTNSPLHF; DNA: TGTGCCTGGCGGGCCAGGACGAATTCACCCCTCCACTTT
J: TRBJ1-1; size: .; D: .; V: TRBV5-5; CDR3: CASSLPGTDKAFF; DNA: TGCGCCAGCAGCTTACCAGGGACGGATAAAGCTTTCTTT
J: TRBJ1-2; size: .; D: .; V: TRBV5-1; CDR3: CASSPPSNGGYTF; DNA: TGCGCCAGCAGCCCGCCGTCTAACGGAGGCTACACCTTC
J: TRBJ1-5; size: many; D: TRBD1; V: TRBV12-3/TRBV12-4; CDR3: CASSPGTGGVVGNQPQHF; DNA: TGTGCCAGCAGTCCAGGGACAGGGGGTGTGGTCGGCAATCAGCCCCAGCATTTT
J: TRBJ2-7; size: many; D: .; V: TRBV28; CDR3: CASSTWGDTGRVYEQYF; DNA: TGTGCCAGCAGTACTTGGGGGGACACGGGACGAGTTTACGAGCAGTACTTC
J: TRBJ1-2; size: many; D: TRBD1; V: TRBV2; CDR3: CASSEAWTGSYGYTF; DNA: TGTGCCAGCAGTGAAGCGTGGACAGGTAGCTATGGCTACACCTTC
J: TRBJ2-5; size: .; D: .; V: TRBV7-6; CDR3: CASRGRTAGETQYF; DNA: TGTGCCAGCAGAGGAAGGACAGCCGGTGAGACCCAGTACTTC
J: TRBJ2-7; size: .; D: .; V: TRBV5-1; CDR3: CASSYQGGRLDEQYF; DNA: TGCGCCAGCAGCTACCAGGGGGGGCGGTTGGACGAGCAGTACTTC
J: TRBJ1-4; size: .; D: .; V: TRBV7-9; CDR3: CASSLAQGREKLFF; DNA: TGTGCCAGCAGCTTAGCTCAGGGTCGCGAAAAACTGTTTTTT
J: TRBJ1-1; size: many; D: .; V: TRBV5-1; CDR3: CASSLGQGRTEAFF; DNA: TGTGCCAGCAGCTTGGGGCAGGGGCGCACTGAAGCTTTCTTT
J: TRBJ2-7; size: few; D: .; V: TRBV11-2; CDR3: CASSLEEGQYYEQYF; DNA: TGTGCCAGCAGCTTAGAGGAGGGACAGTACTACGAGCAGTACTTC
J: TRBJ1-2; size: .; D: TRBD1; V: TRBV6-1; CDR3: CASSEAGRQGALGYTF; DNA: TGTGCCAGCAGTGAAGCCGGGCGACAGGGGGCCCTGGGCTACACCTTC
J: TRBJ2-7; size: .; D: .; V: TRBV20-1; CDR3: CSARIGTSRYEQYF; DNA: TGCAGTGCTCGGATCGGCACTAGTCGCTACGAGCAGTACTTC
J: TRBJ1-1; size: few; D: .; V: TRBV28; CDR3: CASSTRGFSEAFF; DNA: TGTGCCAGCAGTACTAGGGGATTTTCTGAAGCTTTCTTT
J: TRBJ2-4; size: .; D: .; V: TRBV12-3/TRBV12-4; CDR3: CASGRQNIQYF; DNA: TGTGCCAGCGGGCGCCAAAACATTCAGTACTTC
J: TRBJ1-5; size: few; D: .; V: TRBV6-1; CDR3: CASRVFRLSNQPQHF; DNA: TGTGCCAGCAGAGTCTTTAGGCTATCTAATCAGCCCCAGCATTTT
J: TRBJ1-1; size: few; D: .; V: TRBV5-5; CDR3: CASSLDQGRVIEAFF; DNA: TGTGCCAGCAGCTTGGATCAAGGCCGGGTAATTGAAGCTTTCTTT
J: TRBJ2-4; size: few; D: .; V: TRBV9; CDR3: CASSVGLRAAKNIQYF; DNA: TGTGCCAGCAGCGTCGGGCTCAGGGCGGCCAAAAACATTCAGTACTTC
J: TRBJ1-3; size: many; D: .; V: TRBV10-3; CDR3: CATSSPVAGNTIYF; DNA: TGTGCCACCTCAAGCCCCGTGGCTGGAAACACCATATATTTT
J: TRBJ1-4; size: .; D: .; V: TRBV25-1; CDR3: CASSEPSLPREEKLFF; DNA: TGTGCCAGCAGTGAACCCTCTCTCCCCCGCGAGGAAAAACTGTTTTTT
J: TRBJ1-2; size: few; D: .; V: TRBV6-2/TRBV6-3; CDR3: CASTSGPRTRGGYTF; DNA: TGTGCCAGCACCTCCGGGCCACGCACCCGGGGTGGCTACACCTTC
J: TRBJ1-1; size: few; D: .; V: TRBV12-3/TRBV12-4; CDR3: CASSWDPNTEAFF; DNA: TGTGCCAGCAGTTGGGACCCAAACACTGAAGCTTTCTTT
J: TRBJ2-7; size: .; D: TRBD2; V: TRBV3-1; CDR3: CASSQATGLADHEQYF; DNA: TGTGCCAGCAGCCAAGCGACGGGACTAGCGGACCACGAGCAGTACTTC
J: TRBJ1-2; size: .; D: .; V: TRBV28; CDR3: CASSWGGWSGYTF; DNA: TGTGCCAGCAGTTGGGGGGGGTGGAGCGGCTACACCTTC
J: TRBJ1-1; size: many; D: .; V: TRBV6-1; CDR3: CASFLGHIEAFF; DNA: TGTGCCAGCTTTCTAGGACACATTGAAGCTTTCTTT
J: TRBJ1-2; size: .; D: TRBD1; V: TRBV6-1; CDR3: CASSARGRNYGYTF; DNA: TGTGCCAGCAGTGCGAGGGGGCGGAACTATGGCTACACCTTC
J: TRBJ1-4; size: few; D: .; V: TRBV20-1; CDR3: CSARDRMRGEKLFF; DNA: TGCAGTGCTAGAGATAGGATGAGGGGTGAAAAACTGTTTTTT
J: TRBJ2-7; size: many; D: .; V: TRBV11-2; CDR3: CASSLSLWDEQYF; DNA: TGTGCCAGCAGCTTATCTCTCTGGGACGAGCAGTACTTC